This T cell receptor (beta chain) was observed in a study of blood T cell repertoires in COVID-19. Across the study: Samples of COVID-19 (acute and convalescent) were obtained from the United States, Italy and Spain.

There are 17 residues in the CDR3. V dropped 3 bases and J dropped 6; count of bases not matched to a gene: 8. CDR1 is SGHVS and CDR2 is FQNEAQ in the germline V gene. Per the authors' pipeline: Nucleated cell counts were estimated from reference gene primer amplification. Data came from immunoSEQ multiplex PCR; TCRdb stores just in-frame clones and leaves some out. V and J calls plus clone size are reproduced from that table; the DNA served to infer D and trimming. This table has about 200,000 clones, 80% to 95% appearing once. V gene TRBV7-8 combines with J gene TRBJ2-1; TRBD2 matches at 13 bases. The sample consisted of peripheral blood. This receptor was obtained from a man aged 55 to 69 with COVID-19, enrolled during active disease. The CDR3 DNA reads as TGTGCCAGCAGCTTTCGCTCGGGACTAGCGGGGCCCAATGAGCAGTTCTTC. Amino acid sequence: CASSFRSGLAGPNEQFF.